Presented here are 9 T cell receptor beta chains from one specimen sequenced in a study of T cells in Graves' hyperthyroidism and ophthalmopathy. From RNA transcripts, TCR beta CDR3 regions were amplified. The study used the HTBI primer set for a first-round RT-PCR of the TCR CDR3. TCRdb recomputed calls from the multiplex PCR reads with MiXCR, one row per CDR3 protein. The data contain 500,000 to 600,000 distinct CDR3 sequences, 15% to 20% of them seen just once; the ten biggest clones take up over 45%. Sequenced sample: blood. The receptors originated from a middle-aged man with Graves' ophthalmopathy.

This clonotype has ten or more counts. The CDR3 protein is CASSFPTGLAGVEQYF. CDR3 DNA sequence: TGTGCCAGCAGTTTCCCTACGGGACTAGCGGGAGTGGAGCAGTACTTC. The rearrangement joins TRBV28 to TRBJ2-7, with TRBD2 matching 14 bases. With 3 bases clipped from V and 7 bases from J, the junction kept 8 bases outside the gene matches. The CDR3 has 16 amino acids. Germline loops: CDR1 MDHEN, CDR2 SYDVKM.

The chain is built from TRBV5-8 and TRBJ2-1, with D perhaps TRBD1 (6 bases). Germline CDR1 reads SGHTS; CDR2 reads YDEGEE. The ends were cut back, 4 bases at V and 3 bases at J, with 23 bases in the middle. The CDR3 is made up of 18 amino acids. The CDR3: CASSLALSDRPIYNEQFF. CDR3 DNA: TGTGCCAGCAGCCTAGCTTTGTCCGACAGGCCCATCTACAATGAGCAGTTCTTC.

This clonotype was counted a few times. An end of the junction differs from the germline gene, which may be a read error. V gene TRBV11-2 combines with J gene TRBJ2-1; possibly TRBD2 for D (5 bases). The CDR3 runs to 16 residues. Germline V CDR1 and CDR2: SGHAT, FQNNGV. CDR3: CASSLYGGSLYNGQFF. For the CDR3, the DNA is TGTGCCAGCAGCTTATACGGCGGGTCCCTCTACAATGGGCAGTTCTTC.

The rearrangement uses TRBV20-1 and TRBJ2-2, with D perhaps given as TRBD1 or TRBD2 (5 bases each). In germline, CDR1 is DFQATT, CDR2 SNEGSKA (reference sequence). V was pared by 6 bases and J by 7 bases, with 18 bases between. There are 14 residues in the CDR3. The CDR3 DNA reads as TGCAGTGCGGCCGACGGGGCAGTGGTCGGGGAGCTGTTTTTT. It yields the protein CSAADGAVVGELFF.

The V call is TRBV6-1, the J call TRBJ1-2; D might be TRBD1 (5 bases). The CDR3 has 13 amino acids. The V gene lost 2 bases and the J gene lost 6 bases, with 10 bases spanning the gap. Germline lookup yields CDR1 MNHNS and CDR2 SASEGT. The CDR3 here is CASSEQRGDGYTF. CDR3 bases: TGTGCCAGCAGTGAACAAAGGGGAGATGGCTACACCTTC.

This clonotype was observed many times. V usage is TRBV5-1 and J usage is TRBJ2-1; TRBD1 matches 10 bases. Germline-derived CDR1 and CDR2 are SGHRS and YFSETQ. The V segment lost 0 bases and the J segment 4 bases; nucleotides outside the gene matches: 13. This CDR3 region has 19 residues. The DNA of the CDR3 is TGCGCCAGCAGCTTGGCCCCATATGGACAGGGGGTGGGTTACAATGAGCAGTTCTTC. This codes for CASSLAPYGQGVGYNEQFF.

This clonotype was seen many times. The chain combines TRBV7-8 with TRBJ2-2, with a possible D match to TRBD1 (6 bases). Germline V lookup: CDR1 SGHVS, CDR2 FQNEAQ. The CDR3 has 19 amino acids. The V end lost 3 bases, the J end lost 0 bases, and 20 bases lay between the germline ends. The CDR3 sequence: CASSLSRDTPWSNTGELFF. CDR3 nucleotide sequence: TGTGCCAGCAGCTTGAGCCGGGACACCCCGTGGTCGAACACCGGGGAGCTGTTTTTT. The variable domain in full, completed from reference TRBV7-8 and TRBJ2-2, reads GAGVSQSPRYKVAKRGQDVALRCDPISGHVSLFWYQQALGQGPEFLTYFQNEAQLDKSGLPSDRFFAERPEGSVSTLKIQRTQQEDSAVYLCASSLSRDTPWSNTGELFFGEGSRLTVL.

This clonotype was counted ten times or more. CDR3 residues: CASRPATWNEQFF. In nucleotides, the CDR3 is TGTGCCAGCAGGCCTGCCACTTGGAATGAGCAGTTCTTC. The chain combines TRBV7-3 with TRBJ2-1; unclear D gene. Germline values: CDR1 SGHTA, CDR2 FQGTGA. Trimming took 6 bases from V and 7 from J, leaving 13 bases between them. The CDR3 extends over 13 amino acids.

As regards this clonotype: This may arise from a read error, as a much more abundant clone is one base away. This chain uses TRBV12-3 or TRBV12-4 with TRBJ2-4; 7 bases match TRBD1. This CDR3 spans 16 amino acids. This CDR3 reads CAGSLGTAGAKNIQYF. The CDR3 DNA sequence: TGTGCCGGCAGCCTCGGGACAGCAGGCGCCAAAAACATTCAGTACTTC.